This TCR beta chain was observed in a study of T cells in Graves' hyperthyroidism and ophthalmopathy. The ends were cut back, 6 bases at V and 1 base at J, with 12 bases in the middle. The CDR3 extends over 14 amino acids. CDR1 and CDR2 (germline): MNHNS, SASEGT. This clonotype was seen more than once but under ten times. What it recognizes is unknown. The hyperthyroidism patients had all been newly diagnosed, and their disease duration was under 2 months. Their ages ranged from 18 to 65 years. The diagnoses drew upon clinical symptoms, serum thyroxine and TRAb, thyroid ultrasound and orbital computed tomography. Authors of the study amplified TCR beta CDR3 regions from RNA transcripts. A first-round RT-PCR of the TCR CDR3 used the HTBI primer set. TCRdb ran MiXCR on the multiplex PCR reads and lists one entry per CDR3 protein. In the table there are fewer than 600,000 distinct CDR3 sequences, 14% of which are singletons.

Findings and caveats of the study: Most clonotypes that expanded in the thyroid above 0.001 also showed up in blood. The model foresaw ophthalmopathy a median roughly 6.5 months prior to onset.

Sequences were obtained from blood. This clonotype originated in a middle-aged woman with Graves' hyperthyroidism. The gene calls are TRBV6-1 and TRBJ2-5; D possibly matches TRBD1 or TRBD2 (5 bases each). The DNA of the CDR3 is TGTGCCAGCAGCCTCAGGGACGGCCAAGAGACCCAGTACTTC. Translating it yields CASSLRDGQETQYF.